The clone carrying this T cell receptor (beta chain) was observed many times. These data belong to a study of response to subunit inactivated influenza vaccine. TCRdb itself ran the RT-PCR reads through MiXCR, one entry per CDR3 protein. The data contain some 150,000 distinct CDR3 sequences, about an eighth of them singletons. V lost 5 bases to trimming and J lost 2 bases; unmatched junction nucleotides: 10. Per the germline V gene, CDR1 is SGHVS and CDR2 is FNYEAQ. The CDR3 extends over 17 amino acids. This sample also appeared in a second study, on T cells expressing NK-cell markers. According to that study: Template switching by 5'RACE with UMIs generated the TCR beta cDNA. An anti-gamma-delta TCR antibody restricted sorting to alpha-beta TCR T cells in several experiments. Of CD8+ T cells, 1.0-7.0% belonged to dominant NKG2C+ clonotypes in more than five donors.

The chain recombines TRBV7-6 with TRBJ1-4; 8 nucleotides align to TRBD1. Sample: CD8+ T cells sorted from PBMCs, taken about 12 days after vaccination. The source of this sequence is a man aged 50-59 years who received an inactivated influenza vaccine. CDR3 amino acids: CASSQEAGGATNEKLFF. The CDR3 bases are TGTGCCAGCAGCCAAGAAGCAGGGGGCGCGACTAATGAAAAACTGTTTTTT.